Presented here are 22 T cell receptor beta chains from one specimen sequenced in a study of blood T cell repertoires in COVID-19. Assay: immunoSEQ multiplex PCR; the TCRdb copy retains only in-frame clones and omits some. In the table there are approximately 220,000 clones, roughly 86% of which are singletons. The sample taken for sequencing was PBMCs or T cells enriched from blood (not recorded which). The receptor set was obtained from a woman aged 25 to 45 with acute COVID-19.

This clone was observed once. The CDR3 nucleotides read TGTGCCAGCAGCTTGAGTCGGACAGGGTATGGCTACACCTTC. The encoded protein is CASSLSRTGYGYTF. The V gene is TRBV5-6, the J gene TRBJ1-2; 8 nucleotides match TRBD1. V lost 1 base, J lost 5 bases, and 4 bases stayed unmatched. The CDR3 length is 14 residues. Per germline, CDR1 SGHDT and CDR2 YYEEEE.

The DNA for the CDR3 is TGTGCCAGTTTCGATGGACAGGCCGGTAATTCACCCCTCCACTTT. Residues: CASFDGQAGNSPLHF. J is TRBJ1-6 and V is TRBV19, with 7 bases matching TRBD1. The CDR3 has 15 amino acids. Germline loops: CDR1 LNHDA, CDR2 SQIVND (reference sequence). J was trimmed by 6 bases and V by 8 bases; bases with no gene match: 10.

This clone appeared once. The rearrangement joins TRBV7-8 to TRBJ2-7, with D possibly matching TRBD2 (6 bases). The germline V gene encodes CDR1 SGHVS and CDR2 FQNEAQ. The CDR3 is made up of 21 amino acids. Trimming stripped 1 base from V and 0 bases from J, with 28 bases between. The CDR3 spells CASSLVGFARGITPNSYEQYF. The CDR3 DNA reads TGTGCCAGCAGCTTAGTGGGGTTTGCGCGGGGAATCACACCCAACTCCTACGAGCAGTACTTC.

The V gene is TRBV7-9, the J gene TRBJ2-1; D gene ambiguous. This CDR3 has 13 amino acids. From germline, CDR1 is SEHNR and CDR2 FQNEAQ (reference sequence). V lost 5 bases and J 10 bases, leaving 15 bases between the germline ends. CDR3 DNA: TGTGCCAGCAGCCTCGAAGCGCTCGGCGAGCAGTTCTTC. This sequence encodes CASSLEALGEQFF. Together with reference TRBV7-9 and TRBJ2-1, the CDR3 gives the full variable domain: DTGVSQNPRHKITKRGQNVTFRCDPISEHNRLYWYRQTLGQGPEFLTYFQNEAQLEKSRLLSDRFSAERPKGSFSTLEIQRTEQGDSAMYLCASSLEALGEQFFGPGTRLTVL.

The chain recombines TRBV7-9 with TRBJ1-1, with 8 bases lining up with TRBD1. The junction had 8 bases not matched to a gene; V was cut back by 4 bases and J by 4 bases. The length of the CDR3 is 15 residues. Germline assignment: CDR1 SEHNR and CDR2 FQNEAQ (reference sequence). This chain's CDR3 is CASSYLDRDSTEAFF. The DNA of the CDR3 is TGTGCCAGCAGCTATCTGGACAGGGATTCCACTGAAGCTTTCTTT.

The J gene is TRBJ2-5, the V gene TRBV5-4, with D perhaps TRBD2 (7 bases). There are 15 residues in the CDR3. V lost 6 bases and J lost 4, with 19 bases in between. Germline CDR1 reads SGHNT; CDR2 reads YYREEE (reference sequence). CDR3 sequence (DNA): TGTGCCAGCACCGCGAGGGGGGGGGCTCTAGAGACCCAGTACTTC. It specifies CASTARGGALETQYF. Full variable domain (remainder filled in from reference TRBV5-4 and TRBJ2-5): ETGVTQSPTHLIKTRGQQVTLRCSSQSGHNTVSWYQQALGQGPQFIFQYYREEENGRGNFPPRFSGLQFPNYSSELNVNALELDDSALYLCASTARGGALETQYFGPGTRLLVL.

This chain joins TRBV10-1 and TRBJ1-2, with D perhaps TRBD1 (5 bases). Trimming left V 8 bases short and J 0 bases short, with 10 bases between. This CDR3 has 13 residues. CDR1 is WNHNN, CDR2 SYGVQD, per germline (reference sequence). CDR3 sequence: CASSQGTNYGYTF. For the CDR3, the DNA is TGCGCCAGCTCCCAGGGTACTAACTATGGCTACACCTTC.

The genes are TRBV11-3 and TRBJ2-3; D is unresolved. Germline V gene sequence: CDR1 SGHNT, CDR2 YENEEA. The length of the CDR3 is 12 residues. With 0 bases removed from V and 6 bases from J, the gap between germline ends came to 4 bases. CDR3 DNA: TGTGCCAGCAGCTTAGAAGCGGATACGCAGTATTTT. Amino acid sequence: CASSLEADTQYF.

The gene calls are TRBV4-3 and TRBJ1-1, with D possibly being TRBD1 (6 bases). Germline V gene data show CDR1 as LGHNA and CDR2 as YSLEER. There are 18 residues in the CDR3. V lost 0 bases and J 5 bases, leaving 22 bases between the germline ends. The CDR3 DNA sequence: TGCGCCAGCAGCCAAGAAGGGGGAAGGCCCCAGGCGAGGACTGAAGCTTTCTTT. It is translated as CASSQEGGRPQARTEAFF.

The chain joins TRBV5-6 to TRBJ1-3; D is undetermined. Trimming took off 2 bases at V and 4 bases at J, with 7 bases between the two ends. CDR3 length equals 13 residues. Germline CDR1 and CDR2: SGHDT and YYEEEE. DNA for the CDR3: TGTGCCAGCAGCTTTGCCAGGGGAAACACCATATATTTT. As protein: CASSFARGNTIYF.

The V and J genes are TRBV11-2 and TRBJ2-3; the D gene is possibly TRBD2 (5 bases). V dropped 3 bases and J dropped 2 bases, with 9 bases sitting between them. This CDR3 comprises 14 residues. The germline CDR1 and CDR2 sequences are SGHAT and FQNNGV. The chain's CDR3 is CASSFMDSTDTQYF. The CDR3 DNA follows: TGTGCCAGCAGCTTCATGGACTCCACAGATACGCAGTATTTT. Combining the CDR3 with reference TRBV11-2 and TRBJ2-3 gives the whole variable domain EAGVAQSPRYKIIEKRQSVAFWCNPISGHATLYWYQQILGQGPKLLIQFQNNGVVDDSQLPKDRFSAERLKGVDSTLKIQPAKLEDSAVYLCASSFMDSTDTQYFGPGTRLTVL.

This clone came up once. The V call is TRBV19, the J call TRBJ1-5, with 9 bases aligning to TRBD1. The germline CDR1 and CDR2 sequences are LNHDA and SQIVND (reference sequence). This CDR3 comprises 14 residues. Trimming took 5 bases from V and 6 from J; bases not matched to a gene: 5. Here the CDR3 reads CASSDTGGRQPQHF. The DNA for the CDR3 is TGTGCCAGTAGTGATACAGGGGGCCGTCAGCCCCAGCATTTT.

This chain joins TRBV27 and TRBJ1-1, with 7 bases aligning to TRBD1. CDR3 length: 13 amino acids. After removal of 6 bases from V and 6 bases from J, the junction contained 7 bases not matched to a gene. Germline V gene sequence: CDR1 MNHEY, CDR2 SMNVEV (reference sequence). CDR3 loop: CASSPRGFSEAFF. The CDR3 nucleotides read TGTGCCAGCAGCCCCAGGGGGTTCTCTGAAGCTTTCTTT.

The V and J genes are TRBV5-4 and TRBJ2-3; maybe TRBD2 (6 bases). This CDR3 is built from 17 residues. V lost 2 bases, J lost 0 bases, and 16 bases lay in between. Germline lookup yields CDR1 SGHNT and CDR2 YYREEE (reference sequence). CDR3 nucleotides: TGTGCCAGCAGCTTTACTCCTTGGGACTCTAGCACAGATACGCAGTATTTT. Translation: CASSFTPWDSSTDTQYF.

The chain combines TRBV2 with TRBJ2-5, with 9 bases lining up with TRBD1. CDR3 size: 14 residues. V was clipped by 8 bases and J by 2 bases; unmatched bases: 6. Germline values: CDR1 SNHLY, CDR2 FYNNEI. The CDR3 is CASAGQGIQETQYF. The CDR3 coding sequence is TGTGCCAGCGCGGGACAGGGAATTCAAGAGACCCAGTACTTC.

The rearrangement links TRBV27 to TRBJ1-4, with D tentatively TRBD1 (6 bases). Germline V gives CDR1 MNHEY, CDR2 SMNVEV (reference sequence). This CDR3 has 13 amino acids. Trimming shortened V by 5 bases and J by 9 bases, and 13 bases separated the two germline ends. CDR3 sequence reads: CASSLGQLQKLFF. Written as DNA, the CDR3 is TGTGCCAGCAGTCTCGGACAGCTCCAAAAACTGTTTTTT.

The chain carries TRBV18 and TRBJ2-1, with 14 bases fitting TRBD2. This CDR3 is built from 15 residues. CDR1 is KGHSH, CDR2 LQKENI, per germline. V lost 3 bases to trimming and J lost 9 bases; unmatched junction nucleotides: 4. The CDR3 region is CASSPTSGGASEQFF. The CDR3 DNA is TGTGCCAGCTCACCGACTAGCGGGGGGGCATCTGAGCAGTTCTTC.

The chain couples TRBV15 to TRBJ2-1; 7 bases match TRBD1. Germline CDR1 is LNHNV and CDR2 is YYDKDF (reference sequence). The CDR3 loop spans 14 amino acids. V shed 2 bases, J shed 8 bases, and the junction held 6 bases outside the gene matches. The CDR3: CATSRPDREDEQFF. CDR3 in DNA: TGTGCCACCAGCAGACCCGACAGGGAAGATGAGCAGTTCTTC.

The chain employs TRBV9 and TRBJ2-3, with 11 positions matching TRBD2. J gave up 6 bases and V 3 bases, and 9 bases lay outside the gene matches. Germline CDR1 reads SGDLS; CDR2 reads YYNGEE. The CDR3 is made up of 16 amino acids. CDR3 amino acids: CASSALSGGALDTQYF. The CDR3, as DNA: TGTGCCAGCAGCGCACTTAGCGGGGGGGCCCTGGATACGCAGTATTTT.

The rearrangement uses TRBV5-4 and TRBJ2-3, with 7 bases lining up with TRBD1. Trimming removed 4 bases from V and 2 bases from J; junction bases left unmatched: 10. Germline-derived CDR1 and CDR2 are SGHNT and YYREEE (reference sequence). This CDR3 has 16 amino acids. In DNA form, the CDR3 reads TGTGCCAGCAGCACAGGGACAGCAAGATTCACAGATACGCAGTATTTT. Its translation is CASSTGTARFTDTQYF.

The chain is built from TRBV5-1 and TRBJ2-1; 9 bases fit TRBD1. V was pared by 4 bases and J by 13 bases, with 6 bases of the junction left unmatched. CDR3 size: 12 residues. CDR1 and CDR2 (germline): SGHRS, YFSETQ. The chain's CDR3 is CASSTGGVGQFF. CDR3 bases: TGCGCCAGCAGCACAGGGGGCGTGGGACAGTTCTTC.

This chain uses TRBV20-1 with TRBJ1-1; D is undetermined. Trimming shortened V by 3 bases and J by 3 bases, and 5 bases separated the two germline ends. Germline V gives CDR1 DFQATT, CDR2 SNEGSKA (reference sequence). This CDR3 contains 11 residues. CDR3 loop: CSARRDTEAFF. The CDR3 DNA reads as TGCAGTGCTAGGAGGGACACTGAAGCTTTCTTT.